This T cell receptor beta chain is drawn from a study of T cells expressing NK-cell markers. The wider study: Just one sequenced donor of eight was HCMV-seronegative, while seven were seropositive. General observations from the study: Dominance of the CD3+CD56-NKG2C+ fraction by these clonotypes also held in several donors. Top CD8+ clonotypes included the dominant CD3+CD56+NKG2C+ clonotypes in several donors.

Note on this clonotype: Its antigen is not known.

Per germline, CDR1 SGHVS and CDR2 FQNEAQ. The CDR3 contains 16 residues. Libraries used 5'RACE template switching adding universal primer site and UMIs. TCRdb re-called the 5' RACE reads and gives one entry per CDR3 protein, without DNA. This table holds a few hundred thousand distinct CDR3 sequences. The sequenced material came from blood T cells: a sorted CD56 or NKG2C T cell subset, CD4+ or CD8+ T cells, or bulk PBMC T cells (not recorded which). This TCR was recovered from a young man in good health. The V and J genes are TRBV7-8 and TRBJ2-1; TCRdb reports TRBD2, a call that lacks DNA to check it against. The CDR3 sequence is CASSLGPSGRQNEQFF.